One TCR beta chain is described in this entry. The table lists this clone with a few counts. Its antigen remains undetermined. No quality values exist for individual bases; no much larger clone is one base distant. Library prep was done by the immunoSEQ multiplex PCR assay. For the multiplex PCR, a mixture combining 60 forward primers for TCR Vbeta segments and 13 reverse primers for TCR Jbeta segments was used. A multiplex PCR assay on genomic DNA amplified the CDR3 region of rearranged TCR beta genes. Amplified TCR beta libraries were sequenced as 87-base-pair reads on the Illumina HiSeq System. The study's own analysis went as follows. Across the roughly 600 repertoires, a later analysis counted some 81 million unique TCR beta chains, approximately 12 million of which were shared by at least two donors. Raw reads were error-corrected and collapsed into unique sequences by a nearest-neighbor algorithm in which closely related sequences were merged to remove PCR and sequencing errors. V, D and J gene segments were assigned by aligning CDR3 sequences to IMGT reference sequences. For a sequence to be retained, a match of at least six nucleotides was required to both a V gene segment and a J gene segment. Rearrangements were called productive when the CDR3 lacked stop codons and stayed in frame with V and J; all others were non-productive. Following IMGT convention, CDR3 was defined as the stretch from the second conserved V-encoded cysteine to the conserved J-encoded phenylalanine. In an earlier analysis of more than 550 of the donors, sequences lacking an unambiguous match to a single V gene segment were excluded. An earlier analysis of some 500 of the donors classified V segments as functional when productive rearrangements were above 56.7% and as segregating when the standard deviation between donors was above 5%. A statistical classification framework was developed to diagnose cytomegalovirus status using the catalog of TCR beta chain sequences. A later analysis assigned V and J genes by comparing TCR nucleotide sequences with IMGT/GENE-DB human TR gene sequences. A later analysis assigned CDR3 sequences and most-parsimonious VDJ recombination scenarios with the TCRdist pipeline. In a later analysis, each TCR beta chain was defined by its CDR3 amino acid sequence together with its V-gene family, and reads without a unique V-gene family were excluded. As a way to deal with suspected cross-contamination and a sequencing artifact, a later analysis dropped 450 to 700 nucleotide sequences that were highly shared and had low generation probability. In a later analysis, a clonal expansion index was calculated for each public chain from normalized within-repertoire ranks of inferred template counts. A later analysis computed generation probabilities with a VDJ recombination model fitted to out-of-frame rearrangements, and checked the results against IGoR. Hypergeometric tests were used in a later analysis to score TCR-TCR, TCR-HLA and TCR-CMV co-occurrence, with a repertoire-size bias correction applied to the TCR pairs. In a later analysis, false discovery rates were estimated by permuting HLA or CMV assignments 20 times. In a later analysis, co-occurring TCRs were grouped with DBSCAN, and TCRdist sequence similarity was added when clustering was performed within HLA-allele-positive subsets. Repertoires with fewer than 30,000 or more than 120,000 public chains were left out of co-occurrence clustering, as were about 5 repertoires with anomalous nucleotide sharing. TCRdb re-hosts the immuneACCESS table, in-frame sequences only. Its copies lack some clones; in the studies checked, an unresolved V gene accounts for under half of them, and the cause for the rest is not known. V, J and clone size reflect that table, while D and trimming were determined from the DNA. The sample contains 75,000 to 100,000 clones, around 85% of them found a single time. The top ten clones comprise roughly 5.1% of the sample.

These data originate in a study of cytomegalovirus exposure and HLA in healthy donors (dated by TCRdb to between 2016 and 2019). At the level of the whole study: An earlier analysis of roughly 500 of the donors reported approximately 270 Gb of sequence data and 117 million unique TCR beta sequences from roughly 180 million T cells. Every discovery cohort repertoire had been produced on one sequencing platform. An earlier analysis of several hundred of the donors used high-throughput TCR beta sequencing to judge whether each TCR beta V gene segment behaved as functional or pseudogenic. The number of donors typed differed by locus, with 629-630 for A, B, C, DRB1 and DQB1, about 500 for DQA1, nearly 610 for DPA1, and approximately 470 for DPB1. An early release that covered roughly 600 HLA-typed donors contained around 300 gigabases of sequencing data and 80 million or so unique TCR sequences. Besides the first cohort of roughly 660 subjects, a separate validation cohort made up of roughly 120 different subjects was used. Genome-wide SNP genotypes for about 60% of the 666 donors were used in a later genetic analysis, which treated that subset as a discovery cohort. Among 398 genotyped donors of the cohort, an average of about 240,000 unique TCR beta nucleotide sequences were sequenced per donor, roughly a sixth of them non-productive. Both class I and class II loci were covered by HLA typing, at four-digit resolution. In a later analysis, previously published TCR beta repertoires from about 640 donors were re-analyzed and high-resolution HLA genotyping was added so that TCR occurrence patterns could be studied. Using immunosequencing, the study profiled T cell repertoires from about 620 subjects and related those repertoires to cytomegalovirus serostatus. Alongside the repertoire data, information on donor age, sex, ethnicity and CMV serostatus was compiled. Several DR-DQ haplotypes were handled as single units for association and clustering because linkage in the cohort was strong. Among the roughly 430 genotyped donors, around 81% belonged to the genetic ancestry cluster associated with self-reported Caucasian donors. In the later analysis, no new phenotypic data were used to find candidate immune exposures; instead, reliance was placed on TCR beta sequences and their occurrence across donors. The study aimed to test whether signatures of past pathogen exposure could be identified by cataloging public T cell receptors. To predict cytomegalovirus infection status, the study combined high-throughput TCR immunosequencing, statistical association of individual TCRs with disease status, and machine learning.

In total, approximately 690 healthy bone marrow donors made up the cohort. All cohort members were sampled while nominally healthy, although unrecorded immune exposures were likely present. The donor was CMV seropositive and was included in the group of almost 300 seropositive cohort members. A peripheral blood sample was provided by each donor, and peripheral blood mononuclear cells were used for TCR beta sequencing. Genomic DNA was extracted from the blood cell samples with the Qiagen DNeasy Blood Extraction Kit. Paper-wide results and their limitations: Three of the identified cytomegalovirus-associated TCR beta chains were confirmed in vitro to be specific for cytomegalovirus antigens. A further reported finding was that TCR beta sequences accurately predicted the HLA-A and HLA-B alleles for most subjects in the first cohort. Linkage disequilibrium might explain the correlated functional status among segregating V segments, but an unknown experimental factor could not be ruled out. The study listed around 160 TCR beta chains as associated with cytomegalovirus. A later genetic analysis associated a missense DCLRE1C variant with V-gene and J-gene trimming of TCR beta chains, and an independent cohort replicated the association. Because counts were too low, some 16 rarely observed V segments, including chromosome 9 orphons, were excluded from the earlier analysis of fewer than 650 of the donors. Because HLA typing was missing for some donors at each locus, association tests included only the typed subset. A later analysis found that TCR association rates varied across HLA loci, with DRB1 alleles showing the most associated TCRs and HLA-C alleles the fewest. Cytomegalovirus status was reported to be diagnosed by the classifier with high specificity and sensitivity in both the original and validation cohorts. A later analysis found that most CMV-associated TCR beta chains appeared HLA-restricted, with HLA associations seemingly driven largely by CMV exposure. Only TCR beta chains were sequenced in this cohort, and the absence of alpha or paired-chain data limited detectable features. Across donors, most TCR sequences were observed very rarely, whereas some public TCRs were present in many individuals. When HLA alleles, especially DR and DQ, strongly co-occurred, TCR associations were difficult to assign to individual alleles. In a later analysis, over 15,000 TCR beta sequences were associated with specific HLA alleles at a false discovery rate of 0.05. The only immune exposure information available for the cohort was CMV serostatus. Broadly in line with IMGT annotations, most TCR beta V segments showed up in productive rearrangements about 90% or about 30% of the time in an earlier analysis of several hundred of the donors. In a later analysis, HLA-associated TCR beta chains were found to be more clonally expanded and to have lower generation probabilities than equally common non-associated chains. According to a later genetic analysis, donors in an Asian-associated ancestry cluster had fewer N-insertions in productive TCRs than the approximately 650-donor mean. The authors suggested that the approach could potentially be extended to other disease states and immunological phenotypes. Roughly uniform sequencing depth across donors was assumed in presence/absence analyses, although this assumption may not hold. A group of highly shared sequence variants was considered likely to be a technical artifact of the sequencing pipeline. According to a later analysis, parvovirus B19, influenza, CMV and Epstein-Barr virus appeared linked to several top co-occurrence clusters.

Specimen: PBMCs. This clonotype was obtained from a man aged 40-50 years in good health and CMV-seropositive.

CDR3 protein: CASSETGGPPDTQYF. The base sequence is TGTGCCAGCAGTGAAACGGGGGGCCCCCCAGATACGCAGTATTTT. The chain employs TRBV6-1 and TRBJ2-3, with TRBD2 perhaps the D gene, on 7 matching bases. The germline V gene gives CDR1 as MNHNS and CDR2 as SASEGT. The germline ends are 13 bases apart after V is trimmed by 2 bases and J by 4 bases. The CDR3 measures 15 amino acids from cysteine to phenylalanine. The entry retains the CDR3 DNA only, 45 bases that are in frame from base 1.